This TCR beta chain appears in the sequencing data of a study of beta chain features in type 1 diabetes. There are a few counts of this clone. Its antigen is not identified. Study observations and caveats: Shorter TCRB CDR3s, moderately but significantly so, marked every one of the four CD4+ subsets in Type 1 diabetes patients. VDJ junctions from type 1 diabetes patients carried fewer insertions and larger deletions. TCRB repertoires of naive, central memory and Treg cells appeared more similar among patients than among healthy donors.

CD4+ naive, central memory, regulatory and stem cell-like memory cells were sorted via CD45RO/CCR7/CD25/CD127/CD95/CD27. The sequenced template was cDNA made from the entire isolated RNA. The protocol was immunoSEQ multiplex PCR, while the TCRdb copy is restricted to in-frame clones and leaves out a portion. The data show approximately 270,000 clones, with 13% to 15% seen just once and approximately 0.015% held by the top ten. Trimming cost V 0 bases and J 9 bases; bases outside gene matches: 4. The CDR3 consists of 15 residues. In germline, CDR1 is SGHNT, CDR2 YYREEE (reference sequence). The chain joins TRBV5-4 to TRBJ2-1, with 12 positions matching TRBD1. The sequence came from a man aged 25 to 40 with type 1 diabetes. Input material: naive CD4+ T cells from blood. The CDR3 DNA is TGTGCCAGCAGCTTGGGGGGACAGGGGGCCGGTGAGCAGTTCTTC. Protein sequence: CASSLGGQGAGEQFF.